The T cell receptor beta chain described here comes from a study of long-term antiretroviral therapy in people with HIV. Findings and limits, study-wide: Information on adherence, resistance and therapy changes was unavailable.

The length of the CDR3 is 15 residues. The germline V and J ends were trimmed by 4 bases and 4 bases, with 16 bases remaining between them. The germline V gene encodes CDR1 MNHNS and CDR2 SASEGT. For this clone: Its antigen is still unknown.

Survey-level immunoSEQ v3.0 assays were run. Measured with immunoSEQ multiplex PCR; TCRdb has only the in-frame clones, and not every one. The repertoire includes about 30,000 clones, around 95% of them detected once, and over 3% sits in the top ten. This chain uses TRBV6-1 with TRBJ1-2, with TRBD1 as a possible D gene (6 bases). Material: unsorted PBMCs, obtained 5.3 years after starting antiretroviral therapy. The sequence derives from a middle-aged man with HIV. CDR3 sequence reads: CASSGQGSYVYGYTF. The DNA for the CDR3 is TGTGCCAGCAGTGGGCAGGGGTCCTACGTCTATGGCTACACCTTC.